This TCR beta chain emerged from a study of T cell responses to AZD1222 COVID-19 vaccine. Overall study results and limits: Clonal diversity may have been underestimated, and the donors were mostly white British, with more females than males. Only after the peak T cell response were repertoires sampled.

Whether given at about 4 or about 12 weeks, second doses were pooled. About this clone: Its cognate antigen is unknown.

Trimming took off 6 bases at V and 1 base at J, with 19 bases between the two ends. The germline V gene has CDR1 SGHRS and CDR2 YFSETQ. This CDR3 has 16 residues. TCRdb's table, derived via immunoSEQ multiplex PCR, lists solely in-frame clones and lacks some. The top ten hold around a quarter of the sample, which has tens of thousands of clones, 70% to 90% seen once. The specimen was peripheral blood, collected 28 days after the second AZD1222 dose. The chain uses TRBV5-1 and TRBJ1-1; D gene uncertain. This sequence originates from an adult who received the AZD1222 COVID-19 vaccine. CDR3 DNA sequence: TGCGCCAGCACCACCATTGGCGGACGGTCGAACACTGAAGCTTTCTTT. Translation: CASTTIGGRSNTEAFF.